This TCR beta chain comes out of a study of T cells in tumors after PD-1 blockade (dated by TCRdb to about 2019). For the wider study: Exclusion criteria were prior checkpoint blockade, use of systemic immunosuppressants, or recent radiotherapy or other anti-cancer therapy within 4 weeks. Patients were treated with either pembrolizumab 200 mg every 3 weeks or cemiplimab 350 mg every 2 weeks. A subset of patients also received ongoing daily vismodegib 150 mg during anti-PD-1 treatment. On average, peripheral blood samples had 120,000 or so TCR templates (range roughly 22,000-260,000) and 35,000 to 45,000 unique clonotypes. The study performed paired single-cell RNA and TCR sequencing on site-matched tumors from BCC or SCC patients before and after anti-PD-1 therapy. Bulk TCR sequencing was performed on approximately eleven peripheral blood samples from about five patients to compare blood and tumor clonotypes. RECIST version 1.1 was the standard used to evaluate clinical response. General conclusions and limits of the study: Where the novel T cell clones came from was not determined, and possible sources could include lymphoid organs or rare unexpanded clones inside the tumor or in the tumor periphery. Roughly two fifths of tumor TCR clonotypes were detected in blood, and some novel exhausted tumor clones were observed in pre-treatment blood, which was taken as suggesting peripheral recruitment.

This specimen's time point label, interpreted: before anti-PD-1 therapy. Genomic DNA extracted from tumor biopsies or peripheral blood was used for bulk TCRbeta sequencing, with input ranging from about 600 ng to 6,004 ng. Every patient had histologically proven advanced or metastatic basal or squamous cell carcinoma and was a poor candidate for surgical resection. Of the 10 or so patients in the basal cell carcinoma cohort, roughly 8 underwent bulk tumor TCR sequencing. Of note for this clone: Its antigen remains undetermined. Base qualities were left out, and no much larger clone turns up one base away.

The immunoSEQ platform was used for deep TCRbeta sequencing. The paper's data handling went like this. For further analysis, only productive rearrangements were exported out of the immunoSEQ Analyzer. T cell phenotypes were assigned to bulk TCRbeta clonotypes by matching the clonotypes to single-cell RNA+TCR-seq clones that had the same TCRbeta sequence. Tumor enrichment of a clone was calculated by dividing the clone's tumor frequency by the clone's PBMC frequency, both taken from bulk TCR sequencing. GLIPH was used to group TCRs into specificity groups, clusters of distinct TCRs likely recognizing common antigens via shared CDR3 motifs. TCRdb retrieved this table from immuneACCESS and kept in-frame rearrangements only. Not all clones are present; in checked studies, unresolved V genes account for under half, and no reason is known for the remainder. V, J and clone size derive from that table, while D and trimming were established from the DNA sequence. This sample gives 60,000 or so clones in total; roughly 75% of them show up just once. The ten largest clones take up around 15% of the sample.

The sequencing used PBMCs, collected before anti-PD-1 treatment. The TCR comes from a human donor with basal cell carcinoma.

The CDR3 is CASSSLKGGRTDTQYF. The DNA sequence follows: TGTGCCAGCAGCTCCCTAAAGGGGGGACGCACAGATACGCAGTATTTT. The chain is encoded by TRBV5-6 joined to TRBJ2-3; the D segment might be TRBD1 or TRBD2, since each matches 6 bases. In the germline V gene, CDR1 corresponds to SGHDT and CDR2 to YYEEEE. Trimming at the junction amounts to 3 bases on V and 1 base on J, and the germline ends lie 15 bases apart. Spanning cysteine to phenylalanine, the CDR3 consists of 16 amino acids. Just CDR3 DNA is preserved here, 48 bases in frame from base 1.